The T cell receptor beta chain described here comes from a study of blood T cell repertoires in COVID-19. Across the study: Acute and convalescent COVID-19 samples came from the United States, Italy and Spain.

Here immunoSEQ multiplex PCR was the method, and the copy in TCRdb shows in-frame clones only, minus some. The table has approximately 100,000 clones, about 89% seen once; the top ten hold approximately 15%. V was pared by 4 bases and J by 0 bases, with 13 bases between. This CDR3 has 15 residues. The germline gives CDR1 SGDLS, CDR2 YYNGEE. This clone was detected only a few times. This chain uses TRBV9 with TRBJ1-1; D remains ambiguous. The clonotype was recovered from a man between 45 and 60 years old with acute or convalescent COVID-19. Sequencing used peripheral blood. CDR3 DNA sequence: TGTGCCAGCAGCTATACCGACATCCTGAACACTGAAGCTTTCTTT. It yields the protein CASSYTDILNTEAFF.